These 2 T cell receptor beta chains came from one sample sequenced in a study of T cells in Graves' hyperthyroidism and ophthalmopathy. It was RNA transcripts that yielded the amplified TCR beta CDR3 regions. During a first-round RT-PCR of the TCR CDR3, the HTBI primer set was used. TCRdb reprocessed the multiplex PCR reads via MiXCR and lists one record per CDR3 protein. The profile shows some 420,000 distinct CDR3 sequences, roughly an eighth of them singletons. Sequencing was carried out using blood. The receptors come from a woman between 18 and 30 years old with Graves' hyperthyroidism.

A word on this clonotype: Since no conserved phenylalanine or tryptophan closes the CDR3, a read error is the likely cause. The chain couples TRBV28 to TRBJ1-1; possibly TRBD1 for D (5 bases). The ends were cut back, 5 bases at V and 0 bases at J, with 10 bases in the middle. CDR1 is MDHEN and CDR2 is SYDVKM in the germline V gene. The CDR3 runs 14 residues. The chain's CDR3 is CASSPRQMNTEAFS. For the CDR3, the DNA is TGTGCCAGCAGTCCGAGACAGATGAACACTGAAGCTTTCTCT.

This chain connects TRBV10-3 to TRBJ1-6; 9 nucleotides align to TRBD1. Germline CDR1 and CDR2: ENHRY and SYGVKD. The CDR3 consists of 14 residues. The V and J ends lost 7 bases and 10 bases, in that order; junction bases with no gene match: 8. The CDR3 DNA is TGTGCCATCAAATCGGGACAGGGACAATCACCCCTCCACTTT. This translates into CAIKSGQGQSPLHF.